What follows describes a single T cell receptor beta chain. The table lists this clonotype with many counts. Its target antigen remains unknown. Base qualities are not at hand, and no much larger clone is one base apart. TCR beta CDR3 regions were amplified from RNA transcripts for repertoire sequencing. A first-round RT-PCR used HTBI primers with the Qiagen OneStep RT-PCR kit, followed by a second-round multiplex PCR, size selection and purification. The libraries underwent paired-end sequencing with 100 bp reads on an Illumina HiSeq2000. Per the original workflow: Reads were processed with SOAPnuke, discarding reads with adapters, uncalled bases, mean Phred below 15, or no exact constant-primer or identifier match. High-quality paired reads were merged with COPE v1.2.5. Unique nucleotide sequences were defined as clonotypes and aligned to IMGT TRB V, D and J references using MiTCR v1.1. Analysis was restricted to V-J combinations with a frequency above 0.0001, which covered roughly 99% of repertoires. For each V-J combination, a TCR clonal expansion and chaos score was defined as F50 clonal expansion divided by the chaos observed in the TCRdist matrix. Welch's t-statistics and random forest were used to narrow the features down to approximately 13 V-J combinations, which were then fed into a naive Bayes classifier. Thyroid-blood repertoire similarity was quantified with the Morisita-Horn index. Using fastp trimming at Q25 and MiXCR clonotype assembly, TCRdb reanalyzed the public sequencing data and kept in-frame beta chains. Entries that share a CDR3 protein sequence are merged under the most common genes and DNA. The V and J calls and clone size are TCRdb's, not the authors'. A total of roughly 500,000 distinct CDR3 sequences appear in this sample, approximately 15% of them only once. The leading ten clones occupy 9.8% of the sample.

The data stem from a study of Graves' ophthalmopathy and Graves' hyperthyroidism (dated by TCRdb to between 2017 and 2018). About the investigation overall: Peripheral blood was collected before any treatment was given, at the time of initial diagnosis. The study used TCR beta repertoire signatures to distinguish Graves' ophthalmopathy from Graves' hyperthyroidism and to predict progression to ophthalmopathy. In total, approximately 140 blood samples were TCR-sequenced: roughly 45 ophthalmopathy, around 75 hyperthyroidism and around 17 hyperthyroidism-to-ophthalmopathy patients. A discovery set of 95 to 100 patients (around 44 ophthalmopathy, 60 or so stable hyperthyroidism) was enrolled to explore V-J signatures distinguishing ophthalmopathy from hyperthyroidism. An independent validation cohort was composed of approximately 19 hyperthyroidism patients and more than 15 patients who later progressed from hyperthyroidism to ophthalmopathy. T-cell repertoires of thyroid tissue and blood were compared in six or seven hyperthyroidism patients. Following sample collection, hyperthyroidism patients were given methimazole at a starting dose of 30 mg daily, and ophthalmopathy patients were given high-dose intravenous methylprednisolone. The roughly 91 discovery patients were randomly divided into training and test sets at a 7:3 ratio. Study-wide conclusions, independent of this receptor: In cross-validation, the 13-signature model distinguished ophthalmopathy from stable hyperthyroidism with approximately 88% sensitivity and around 81% specificity, and in the test set the corresponding values were approximately 80% and 75%. In validation, the model predicted ophthalmopathy progression with about 64% sensitivity and about 73% specificity; 12 predicted patients were CT-confirmed with GO in a median of approximately 6.5 months. Most expanded thyroid clonotypes with frequency above 0.001 were also detected in blood, suggesting blood repertoires may reflect the thyroid immune response. Sample size was not statistically predetermined, and group allocation was not concealed from the investigators.

Ophthalmopathy patients were characterized by moderately to severely active disease, a Clinical Activity Score of at least 3, a NOSPECS grade of at least 4, and a disease duration under 3 months. Patients with other autoimmune diseases, uncontrolled infections, pregnancy or lactation were excluded from the study. Diagnosis was based on clinical symptoms, serum thyroxine, TRAb, thyroid ultrasound and orbital computed tomography. Using Ficoll-Paque density gradient centrifugation, PBMCs were isolated from about 9.4 ml of fresh peripheral blood. Total RNA was extracted using Trizol reagent, and RNA quality was checked on an Agilent 2100 Bioanalyzer. V loses 2 bases of germline sequence and J loses 1 base, and the interval between the two ends is 12 bases. The cysteine opens and the phenylalanine closes a CDR3 of 16 amino acids. The entry retains the CDR3 DNA only, 48 bases that are in frame from base 1. Per the germline V gene, SGHVS is the CDR1 and FQNEAQ is the CDR2.

This clonotype was obtained from a woman aged 25-40 years with Graves' ophthalmopathy. Donor details come from another sample of the same person, matched by shared clones. The rearrangement combines TRBV7-8 with TRBJ1-5; the D region possibly corresponds to TRBD1 (6 bases align). The material sequenced was blood. The DNA sequence follows: TGTGCCAGCAGCTTACTCTCGAGGGGGAGCAATCAGCCCCAGCATTTT. Translated, this gives CASSLLSRGSNQPQHF. With the rest looked up from the reference TRBV7-8 and TRBJ1-5 genes rather than sequenced, the full variable domain is GAGVSQSPRYKVAKRGQDVALRCDPISGHVSLFWYQQALGQGPEFLTYFQNEAQLDKSGLPSDRFFAERPEGSVSTLKIQRTQQEDSAVYLCASSLLSRGSNQPQHFGDGTRLSIL.